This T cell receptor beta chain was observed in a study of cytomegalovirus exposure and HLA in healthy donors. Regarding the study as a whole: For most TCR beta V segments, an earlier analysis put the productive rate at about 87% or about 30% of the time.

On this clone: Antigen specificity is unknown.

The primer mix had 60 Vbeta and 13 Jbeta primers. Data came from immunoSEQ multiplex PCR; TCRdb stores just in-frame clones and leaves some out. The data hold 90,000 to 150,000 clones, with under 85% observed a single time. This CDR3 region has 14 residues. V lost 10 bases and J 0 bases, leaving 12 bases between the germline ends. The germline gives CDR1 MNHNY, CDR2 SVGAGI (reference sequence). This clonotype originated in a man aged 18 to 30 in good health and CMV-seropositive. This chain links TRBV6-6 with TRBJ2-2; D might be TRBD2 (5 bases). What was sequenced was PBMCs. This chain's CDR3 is CAIPTTANTGELFF. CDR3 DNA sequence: TGTGCCATCCCGACTACAGCGAACACCGGGGAGCTGTTTTTT.